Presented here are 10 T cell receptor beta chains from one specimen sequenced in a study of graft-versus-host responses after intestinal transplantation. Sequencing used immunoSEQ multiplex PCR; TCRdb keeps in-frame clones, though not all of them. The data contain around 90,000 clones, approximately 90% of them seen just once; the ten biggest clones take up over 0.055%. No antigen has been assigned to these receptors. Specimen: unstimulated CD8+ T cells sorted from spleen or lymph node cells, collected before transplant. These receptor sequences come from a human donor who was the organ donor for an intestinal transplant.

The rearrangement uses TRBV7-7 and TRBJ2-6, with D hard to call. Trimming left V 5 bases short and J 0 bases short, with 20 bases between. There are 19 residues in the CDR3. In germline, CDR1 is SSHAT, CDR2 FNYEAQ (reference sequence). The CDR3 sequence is CASSPNFEPVLSGANVLTF. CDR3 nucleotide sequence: TGTGCCAGCAGCCCGAACTTTGAGCCTGTCCTCTCTGGGGCCAACGTCCTGACTTTC.

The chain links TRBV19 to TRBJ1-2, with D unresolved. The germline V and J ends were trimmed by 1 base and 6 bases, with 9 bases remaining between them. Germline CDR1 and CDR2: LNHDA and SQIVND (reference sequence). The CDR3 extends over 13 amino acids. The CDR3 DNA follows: TGTGCCAGTAGTATAGCCCCGGTGGATGGCTACACCTTC. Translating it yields CASSIAPVDGYTF.

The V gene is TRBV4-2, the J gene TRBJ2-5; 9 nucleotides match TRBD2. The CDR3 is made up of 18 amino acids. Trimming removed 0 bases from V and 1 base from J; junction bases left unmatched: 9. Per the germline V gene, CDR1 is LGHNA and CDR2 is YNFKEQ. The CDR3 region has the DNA TGTGCCAGCAGCCAAGATTCGGCTGGCGGGGGGGCCCAAGAGACCCAGTACTTC. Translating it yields CASSQDSAGGGAQETQYF.

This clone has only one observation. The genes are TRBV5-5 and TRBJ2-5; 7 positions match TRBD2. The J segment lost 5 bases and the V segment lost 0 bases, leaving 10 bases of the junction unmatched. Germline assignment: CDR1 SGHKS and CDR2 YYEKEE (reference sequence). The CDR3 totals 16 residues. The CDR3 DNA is TGTGCCAGCAGCTTGGTCTCTGCGGGAGAGTGGGAGACCCAGTACTTC. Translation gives CASSLVSAGEWETQYF.

The CDR3 here is CASGDSGGVPEQFF. The CDR3 DNA reads as TGTGCCAGCGGCGATAGCGGGGGGGTCCCTGAGCAGTTCTTC. The chain couples TRBV7-8 to TRBJ2-1; 11 positions match TRBD2. The junction had 9 bases not matched to a gene; V was cut back by 8 bases and J by 9 bases. CDR3 size: 14 residues. Germline V gives CDR1 SGHVS, CDR2 FQNEAQ.

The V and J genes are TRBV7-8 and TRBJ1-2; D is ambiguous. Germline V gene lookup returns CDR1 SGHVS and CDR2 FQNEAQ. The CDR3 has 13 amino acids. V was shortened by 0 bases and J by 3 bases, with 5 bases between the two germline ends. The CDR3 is CASSLATDYGYTF. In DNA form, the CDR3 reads TGTGCCAGCAGCTTAGCAACAGACTATGGCTACACCTTC. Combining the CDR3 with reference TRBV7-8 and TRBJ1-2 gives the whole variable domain GAGVSQSPRYKVAKRGQDVALRCDPISGHVSLFWYQQALGQGPEFLTYFQNEAQLDKSGLPSDRFFAERPEGSVSTLKIQRTQQEDSAVYLCASSLATDYGYTFGSGTRLTVV.

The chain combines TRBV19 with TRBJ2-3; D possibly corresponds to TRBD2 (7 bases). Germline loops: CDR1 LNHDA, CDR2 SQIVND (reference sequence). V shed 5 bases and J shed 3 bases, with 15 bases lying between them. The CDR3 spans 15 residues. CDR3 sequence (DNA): TGTGCCAGTAGTTCAACAGGGAGGGGAACAGATACGCAGTATTTT. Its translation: CASSSTGRGTDTQYF. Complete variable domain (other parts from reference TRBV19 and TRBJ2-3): DGGITQSPKYLFRKEGQNVTLSCEQNLNHDAMYWYRQDPGQGLRLIYYSQIVNDFQKGDIAEGYSVSREKKESFPLTVTSAQKNPTAFYLCASSSTGRGTDTQYFGPGTRLTVL.

CDR3 in DNA: TGTGCCAGCAGCGTGGGACAGGGGGCAGGAGAAGCTTTCTTT. Its translation is CASSVGQGAGEAFF. The chain joins TRBV11-3 to TRBJ1-1; 12 bases line up with TRBD1. There are 14 residues in the CDR3. V shed 5 bases and J 8 bases; nucleotides not matched to a gene: 6. Germline V gives CDR1 SGHNT, CDR2 YENEEA.

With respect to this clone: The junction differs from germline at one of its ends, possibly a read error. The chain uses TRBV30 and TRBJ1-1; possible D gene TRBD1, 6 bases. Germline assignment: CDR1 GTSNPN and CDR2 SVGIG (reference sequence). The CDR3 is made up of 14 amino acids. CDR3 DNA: TGTGTCTGGAGTACCAGGGGAGCTAACACTGAAGCTTTCTTT. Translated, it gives CVWSTRGANTEAFF.

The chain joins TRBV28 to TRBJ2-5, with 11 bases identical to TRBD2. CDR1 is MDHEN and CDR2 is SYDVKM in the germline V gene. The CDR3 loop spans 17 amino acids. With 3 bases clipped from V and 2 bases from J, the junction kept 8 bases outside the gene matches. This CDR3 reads CASSFHGTSGLQETQYF. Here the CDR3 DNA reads TGTGCCAGCAGTTTCCACGGGACTAGCGGTCTTCAAGAGACCCAGTACTTC. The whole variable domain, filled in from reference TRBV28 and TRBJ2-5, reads DVKVTQSSRYLVKRTGEKVFLECVQDMDHENMFWYRQDPGLGLRLIYFSYDVKMKEKGDIPEGYSVSREKKERFSLILESASTNQTSMYLCASSFHGTSGLQETQYFGPGTRLLVL.